This TCR beta chain appears in the sequencing data of a study of beta chain features in type 1 diabetes (dated by TCRdb to between 2018 and 2020). Regarding the complete study: No differences in mean age, gender distribution, total cell number or subset yield were found between patients and healthy donors. Across all samples, approximately 98,000,000 sorted cells were examined, and cell number per subset correlated strongly with RNA yield. The study compared TCRB repertoires of sorted circulating CD4+ T cell subsets between recently diagnosed type 1 diabetes patients and matched healthy donors. Naive and central memory subsets were obtained from all 30 or so donors, but regulatory and stem cell-like memory subsets were isolated from only 8 patients and roughly 8 healthy donors. Beyond this particular receptor, the publication reports: HLA sub-analyses involved small numbers of individuals, so any influence of HLA type on TCRB rearrangement remained unresolved. Shorter templates might have been favored by PCR, but patient and control samples were amplified and corrected together, so both groups would have been affected equally by any skew. The naive, central memory and regulatory TCRB repertoires appeared to resemble one another more closely among patients than among healthy donors. Type 1 diabetes patients showed a moderate but significant shortening of TCRB CDR3 length in all four CD4+ subsets. Fewer insertions and more nucleotide deletions at VDJ recombination sites were observed in patients with type 1 diabetes, implying thymic rearrangement abnormalities. Sequencing cDNA rather than genomic DNA could over-represent highly expressing activated cells, although activation and CD3 levels did not differ between groups.

Each donor gave one peripheral blood draw, roughly 120 mL on average, collected into heparinised tubes. Using a panel that included CD45RO, CCR7, CD25, CD127, CD95 and CD27, naive, central memory, regulatory and stem cell-like memory CD4+ T cells were sorted on a BD FACSAria II. All sorted populations exceeded 95% purity. PBMCs were isolated immediately by Lymphoprep density gradient centrifugation and stained directly without culture. To minimize batch effects, samples were stained and sorted in pairs, one healthy donor with one patient per experiment. CDR1 is given as SQVTM and CDR2 as ANQGSEA, both from the germline V gene. Trimming removed 4 bases from V and 7 bases from J, leaving 11 bases between the germline ends. The CDR3 contains 13 residues, cysteine and phenylalanine counted. Only the CDR3 portion is preserved as DNA: 39 bases, with reading frame beginning at the first base. On this clone itself: Its antigen has not been determined. The sample holds no much larger clone one base away, and base qualities are not on file.

The High Capacity cDNA Reverse Transcription Kit was used to reverse transcribe all of the isolated RNA, meaning that expressed TCRB transcripts were what got sequenced. Naive, central memory and regulatory T cell samples underwent deep immunoSEQ sequencing, averaging approximately 3.3 million total reads per sample. After sorted cells were lysed in RLT buffer, RNA was extracted with DNase-treated RNeasy Micro or Mini kits, with the choice depending on cell number. To prevent cross-contamination, every cell subset was processed on its own, while patient and healthy donor samples were processed together. The immunoSEQ multiplex PCR was used to amplify TCRB sequences from cDNA, generating 87-bp fragments that spanned the CDR3 region. Amplicons were sequenced on the Illumina HiSeq platform. Under the source paper's analysis protocol: PCR bias was computationally corrected using synthetic template baselines, reads within Hamming distance 2 were collapsed, and singletons that could not be merged were discarded. By aligning reads against IMGT, V, D and J genes, CDR3 length, and insertions or deletions at six rearrangement sites were assigned. Within each subset, clonotype counts were normalized to sorted cell number, and only after that were true diversity and Gini coefficients computed with the tcR R package. The overlap coefficient, calculated on TCRB nucleotide sequences, was used to measure repertoire sharing. Out-of-frame TCRB sequences from naive cells were analyzed to stand in for the pre-selection repertoire. Imported from immuneACCESS, the table was reduced by TCRdb to in-frame sequences with V and J called. These copies leave out some clones; in studies compared against another copy, an unresolved V gene accounts for under half, and the cause of the remainder is not known. D and trimming come from the DNA, and the V and J calls and clone size come from that table. A total of around 240,000 clones appear in this sample, roughly two thirds of them only once. Around 0.05% of the sample belongs to the ten largest clones.

The sample was naive CD4+ T cells from blood. This specimen's cell subset or site label, per the study, means: true naive CD4+ T cells. The TCR comes from a man younger than 40 in good health. The sequence is built from TRBV29-1 and TRBJ1-6, with the D gene too uncertain to name. The bases are TGCAGCGTTGTTCCGACACCGAATTCACCCCTCCACTTT. Translation gives CSVVPTPNSPLHF.